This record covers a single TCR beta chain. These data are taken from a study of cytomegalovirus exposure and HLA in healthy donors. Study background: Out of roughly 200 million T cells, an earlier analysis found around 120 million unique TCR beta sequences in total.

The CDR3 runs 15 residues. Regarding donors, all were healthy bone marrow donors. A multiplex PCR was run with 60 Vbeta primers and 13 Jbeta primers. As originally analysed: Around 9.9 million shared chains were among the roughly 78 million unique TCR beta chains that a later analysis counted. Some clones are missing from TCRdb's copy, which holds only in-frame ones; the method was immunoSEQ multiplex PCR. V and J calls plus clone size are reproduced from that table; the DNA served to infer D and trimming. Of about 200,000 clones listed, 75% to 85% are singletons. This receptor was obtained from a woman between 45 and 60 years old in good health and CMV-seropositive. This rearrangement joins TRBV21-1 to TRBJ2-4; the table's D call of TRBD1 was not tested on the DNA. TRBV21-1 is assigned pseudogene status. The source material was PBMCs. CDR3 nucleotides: TGTGCCAGCAGCAAAGGAGGAACAGGGGGCGACAGTCAGTACTTC. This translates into CASSKGGTGGDSQYF.